This T cell receptor beta chain was captured by sequencing in a study of blood T cell repertoires in COVID-19. Turning to the study itself: COVID-19 samples from acute and convalescent phases originated in the United States, Italy and Spain.

Recovered status applied to Cohort 3 donors who had two consecutive negative PCRs. It also applied to those with clearance or with symptom resolution. The CDR3 runs 14 residues. Germline CDR1 LNHDA, CDR2 SQIVND (reference sequence). Per the authors' pipeline: Reference gene primer amplification in the assay estimated nucleated cell counts. This table comes from immunoSEQ multiplex PCR, and its TCRdb copy is limited to in-frame clones, with some not included. V and J calls and clone size follow that table, whereas D and trimming were derived from the DNA. Here the sample spans about 440,000 clones, 90% being singletons. A remark on this clone: The junction and the germline gene differ at one end; a read error may be behind it.

Sequencing input: PBMCs or T cells enriched from blood (not recorded which). V is TRBV19 and J is TRBJ2-3, with 7 bases that match TRBD1. The sequence was collected from a young man who had recovered from COVID-19. CDR3 coding DNA: TGTGCCAGCAGTACAGGGGTGAGGGCAGATACGCAGTATTTT. Amino acid sequence: CASSTGVRADTQYF.